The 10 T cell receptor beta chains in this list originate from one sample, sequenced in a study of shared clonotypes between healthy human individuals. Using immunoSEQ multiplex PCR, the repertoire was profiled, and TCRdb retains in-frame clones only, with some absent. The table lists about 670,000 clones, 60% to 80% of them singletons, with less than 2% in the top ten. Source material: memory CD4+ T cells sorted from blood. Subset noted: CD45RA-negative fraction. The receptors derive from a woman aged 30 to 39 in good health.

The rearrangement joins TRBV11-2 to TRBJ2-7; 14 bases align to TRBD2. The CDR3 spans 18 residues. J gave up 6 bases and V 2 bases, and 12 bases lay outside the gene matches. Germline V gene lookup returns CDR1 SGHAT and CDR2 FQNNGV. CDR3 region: CASSLRLAGGPSSGEQYF. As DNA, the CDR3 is TGTGCCAGCAGCTTACGACTAGCGGGAGGGCCGAGCTCCGGCGAGCAGTACTTC.

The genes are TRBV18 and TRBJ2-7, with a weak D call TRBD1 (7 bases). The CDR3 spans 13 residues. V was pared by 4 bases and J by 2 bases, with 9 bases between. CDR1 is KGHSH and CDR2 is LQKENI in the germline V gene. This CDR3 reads CASSRGTAYEQYF. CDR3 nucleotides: TGTGCCAGCTCACGCGGGACAGCCTACGAGCAGTACTTC.

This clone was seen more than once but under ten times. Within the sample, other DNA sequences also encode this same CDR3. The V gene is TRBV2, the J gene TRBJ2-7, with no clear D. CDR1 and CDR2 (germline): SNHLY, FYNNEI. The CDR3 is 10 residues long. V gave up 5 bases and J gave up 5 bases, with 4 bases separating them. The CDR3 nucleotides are TGTGCCAGCAGTAGCCACGAGCAGTACTTC. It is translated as CASSSHEQYF.

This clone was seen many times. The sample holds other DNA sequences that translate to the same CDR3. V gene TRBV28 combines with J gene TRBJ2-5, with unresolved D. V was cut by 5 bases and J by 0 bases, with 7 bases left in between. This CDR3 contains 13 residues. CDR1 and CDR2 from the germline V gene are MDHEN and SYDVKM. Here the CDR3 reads CASSPGYQETQYF. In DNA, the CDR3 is TGTGCCAGCAGTCCCGGGTACCAAGAGACCCAGTACTTC.

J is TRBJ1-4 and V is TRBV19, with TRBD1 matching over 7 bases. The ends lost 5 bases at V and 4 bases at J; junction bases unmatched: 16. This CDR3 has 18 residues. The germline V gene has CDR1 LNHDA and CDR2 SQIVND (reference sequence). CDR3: CASSAGQVRSDRNEKLFF. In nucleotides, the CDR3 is TGTGCCAGTAGTGCCGGACAGGTTCGCTCTGACCGTAATGAAAAACTGTTTTTT.

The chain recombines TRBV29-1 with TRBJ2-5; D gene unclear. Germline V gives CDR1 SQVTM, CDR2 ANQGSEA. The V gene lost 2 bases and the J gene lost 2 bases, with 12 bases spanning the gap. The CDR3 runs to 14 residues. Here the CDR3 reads CSVEFRTLQETQYF. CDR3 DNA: TGCAGCGTTGAATTCAGGACCCTTCAAGAGACCCAGTACTTC.

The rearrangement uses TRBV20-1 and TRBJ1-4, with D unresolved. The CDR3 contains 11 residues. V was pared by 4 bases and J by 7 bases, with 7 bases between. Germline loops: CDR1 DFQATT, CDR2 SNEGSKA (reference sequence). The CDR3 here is CSAILTEKLFF. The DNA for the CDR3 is TGCAGTGCTATTTTAACTGAAAAACTGTTTTTT.

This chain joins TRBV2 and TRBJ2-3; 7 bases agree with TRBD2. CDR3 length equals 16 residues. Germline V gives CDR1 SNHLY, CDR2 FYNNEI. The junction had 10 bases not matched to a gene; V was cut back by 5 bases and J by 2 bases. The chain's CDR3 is CASSSRGSGNTDTQYF. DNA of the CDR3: TGTGCCAGCAGTTCGCGGGGGAGCGGAAACACAGATACGCAGTATTTT.

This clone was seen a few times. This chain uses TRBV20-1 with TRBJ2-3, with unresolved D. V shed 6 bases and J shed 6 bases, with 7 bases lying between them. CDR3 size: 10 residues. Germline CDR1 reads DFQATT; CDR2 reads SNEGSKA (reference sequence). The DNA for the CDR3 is TGCAGTGCCGTCCGGGATACGCAGTATTTT. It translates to CSAVRDTQYF.

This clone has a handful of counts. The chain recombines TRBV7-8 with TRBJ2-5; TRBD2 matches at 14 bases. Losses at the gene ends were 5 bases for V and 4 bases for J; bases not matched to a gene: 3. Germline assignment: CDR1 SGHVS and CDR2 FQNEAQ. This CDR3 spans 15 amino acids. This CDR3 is CASSTGLAGVETQYF. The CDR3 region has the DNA TGTGCCAGCAGCACGGGACTAGCGGGAGTAGAGACCCAGTACTTC. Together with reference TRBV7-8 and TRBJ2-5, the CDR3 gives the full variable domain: GAGVSQSPRYKVAKRGQDVALRCDPISGHVSLFWYQQALGQGPEFLTYFQNEAQLDKSGLPSDRFFAERPEGSVSTLKIQRTQQEDSAVYLCASSTGLAGVETQYFGPGTRLLVL.